These T cell receptor beta chains were read from a single sample in a study of CD8 T cells in Susac syndrome. TCRdb used MiXCR to reprocess the immunoSEQ multiplex PCR reads, holding one entry per CDR3 protein. The sample yields about 180,000 distinct CDR3 sequences, approximately 94% seen once. The sample was CD4+ T cells from PBMCs. These receptors were collected from a human donor with Susac syndrome. Both conserved end residues are trimmed from each CDR3. Each record gives: CDR3 protein, V gene, clone size, J gene. Clone size is not always given. Where it is, it says once, few, many or a class for expanded clones.

SVQALGTGDYNEQF | TRBV29-1 | once | TRBJ2-1
ASTLAQPPDTQY | TRBV11-2 | NA | TRBJ2-3
SARTPQGAGNTIY | TRBV20-1 | NA | TRBJ1-3
ASSPTRQGVSYEQY | TRBV18 | once | TRBJ2-7
ASSPTTGGGGYT | TRBV12-3/TRBV12-4 | NA | TRBJ1-2
ASNLAGVPDTQY | TRBV6-5 | once | TRBJ2-3
ASGRDQNSPLH | TRBV7-2 | NA | TRBJ1-6
ASSKGQGNQPQH | TRBV19 | NA | TRBJ1-5
SAREILKANYGYT | TRBV20-1 | NA | TRBJ1-2
ASRAGALSTDTQY | TRBV9 | NA | TRBJ2-3
SVGPDGYEQY | TRBV29-1 | NA | TRBJ2-7
ASNMPGGAYEQY | TRBV2 | NA | TRBJ2-7
ASSDHGFRPGGYT | TRBV14 | NA | TRBJ1-2
SAAGQGEGKLF | TRBV20-1 | NA | TRBJ1-4
ATSAQGTGGELF | TRBV15 | NA | TRBJ2-2
AWKGQGSYNEQF | TRBV30 | NA | TRBJ2-1
ASSLQAGGFANTGELF | TRBV7-2 | NA | TRBJ2-2
ASSLGLAGAGGNIQY | TRBV7-9 | NA | TRBJ2-4
SADKNIQY | TRBV20-1 | NA | TRBJ2-4
SARVPTSAAQY | TRBV20-1 | NA | TRBJ2-3
ASSSDVGSGYEQY | TRBV11-2 | NA | TRBJ2-7
SALTGRYGYT | TRBV20-1 | NA | TRBJ1-2
SGRDRGGETQY | TRBV29-1 | NA | TRBJ2-5